These T cell receptor beta chains were read from a single sample in a study of T-cell memory formation after mild COVID-19. TCRdb redid the calling of the 5' RACE reads with MiXCR, one entry per CDR3 protein. The data contain 200,000 to 250,000 distinct CDR3 sequences, around 15% of them singletons. Sequencing input: PBMCs or a T cell subset sorted from them (not recorded which). The receptors were gathered from a young man who had mild COVID-19 (a few samples of this study predate the infection). Cell type and time point are not known. Each CDR3 is given with its conserved first and last residue. The D gene is left open where the match is weak. Some rows mark clone size as missing; the rest say once, few, many or name a class of expanded clone.

size	V	J	D	CDR3	DNA
-	TRBV6-1	TRBJ1-2	TRBD1	CASSEKGADGYTF	TGTGCCAGCAGTGAGAAGGGGGCGGATGGCTACACCTTC
-	TRBV5-6	TRBJ2-5	-	CASSRYRVGETQYF	TGTGCCAGCAGCCGATACAGGGTCGGAGAGACCCAGTACTTC
-	TRBV2	TRBJ2-5	-	CASSDLGSKETQYF	TGTGCCAGCAGTGACCTGGGCAGCAAAGAGACCCAGTACTTC
few	TRBV7-2	TRBJ2-4	-	CASSYQPLAKNIQYF	TGTGCCAGCAGTTACCAGCCCTTAGCCAAAAACATTCAGTACTTC
-	TRBV7-9	TRBJ1-4	-	CASSSRRGREKLFF	TGTGCCAGCAGCAGCAGGCGGGGTCGAGAAAAACTGTTTTTT
-	TRBV19	TRBJ1-2	TRBD1	CASSSPGQGPSLYGYTF	TGTGCCAGTAGTTCCCCGGGACAGGGGCCATCCCTTTATGGCTACACCTTC
-	TRBV20-1	TRBJ2-3	-	CSAPYRGGIDTQYF	TGCAGTGCTCCATACAGGGGGGGAATAGATACGCAGTATTTT
-	TRBV12-3/TRBV12-4	TRBJ2-7	-	CASSLRVEQYF	TGTGCCAGCAGTTTAAGGGTCGAGCAGTACTTC
-	TRBV24-1	TRBJ2-2	TRBD1	CATHPGTANTGELFF	TGTGCCACCCACCCAGGGACAGCTAACACCGGGGAGCTGTTTTTT
-	TRBV6-2/TRBV6-3	TRBJ2-1	-	CASSYVRRTTGNEQFF	TGTGCCAGCAGTTATGTTCGTCGGACTACTGGGAATGAGCAGTTCTTC
-	TRBV20-1	TRBJ1-5	-	CSASAGNQPQHF	TGCAGTGCTAGTGCAGGCAATCAGCCCCAGCATTTT
few	TRBV6-6	TRBJ1-5	-	CASSPNDQPQHF	TGTGCCAGCAGTCCGAATGATCAGCCCCAGCATTTT
few	TRBV4-3	TRBJ1-6	-	CASSQDHRQESPLHF	TGCGCCAGCAGCCAAGATCATCGCCAGGAATCACCCCTCCACTTT
-	TRBV5-1	TRBJ2-5	-	CASSPTRAQETQYF	TGCGCCAGCAGCCCCACAAGAGCCCAAGAGACCCAGTACTTC
few	TRBV4-1	TRBJ2-4	TRBD1	CASSQVGQGHLAKNIQYF	TGCGCCAGCAGCCAAGTAGGACAGGGGCACCTAGCCAAAAACATTCAGTACTTC
few	TRBV20-1	TRBJ1-1	TRBD1	CSARGDRENTEAFF	TGCAGTGCTAGGGGGGACAGGGAGAACACTGAAGCTTTCTTT
few	TRBV20-1	TRBJ2-3	TRBD1	CSARALSQGAQDTQYF	TGCAGTGCTAGAGCCCTATCACAGGGGGCGCAGGATACGCAGTATTTT